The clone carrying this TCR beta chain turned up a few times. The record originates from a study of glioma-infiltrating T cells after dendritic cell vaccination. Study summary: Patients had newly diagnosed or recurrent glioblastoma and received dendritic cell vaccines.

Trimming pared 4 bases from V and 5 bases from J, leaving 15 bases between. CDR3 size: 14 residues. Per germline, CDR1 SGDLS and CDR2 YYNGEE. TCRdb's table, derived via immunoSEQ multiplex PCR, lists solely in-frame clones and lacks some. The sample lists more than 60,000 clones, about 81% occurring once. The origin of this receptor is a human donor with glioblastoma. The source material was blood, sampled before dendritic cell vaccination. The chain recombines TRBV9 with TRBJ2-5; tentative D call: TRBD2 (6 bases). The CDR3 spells CASSRGDGLETQYF. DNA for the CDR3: TGTGCCAGCAGCCGCGGGGATGGTCTGGAGACCCAGTACTTC.